Listed below are T cell receptor beta chains from one sample, sequenced in a study of T cell responses to AZD1222 COVID-19 vaccine. Repertoires were generated with immunoSEQ multiplex PCR, while TCRdb's copy carries only in-frame clones and drops some. The table records 120,000 or so clones, 90% of them present only once. Sequenced here: peripheral blood, sampled on day 0 of MenACWY control vaccination. These receptors were collected from an adult in good health. Each CDR3 is given with its conserved first and last residue. The D gene is left open where the match is weak. Only some rows state a clone size, as once, few, many or a class for expanded clones.

clone size,V gene,J gene,D gene,CDR3 protein,CDR3 DNA
-,TRBV19,TRBJ2-5,-,CASKGGQAGITGQRKETQYF,TGTGCCAGTAAGGGGGGTCAGGCTGGGATAACGGGACAGCGAAAAGAGACCCAGTACTTC
-,TRBV19,TRBJ2-5,-,CASTTGSQLETQYF,TGTGCCAGTACCACAGGGAGCCAACTCGAGACCCAGTACTTC
-,TRBV29-1,TRBJ1-2,-,CSVERGQQNYGYTF,TGCAGCGTTGAACGAGGACAGCAGAACTATGGCTACACCTTC
-,TRBV2,TRBJ2-1,TRBD1,CASSYGQGFQNEQFF,TGTGCCAGCAGTTACGGACAGGGTTTCCAAAATGAGCAGTTCTTC
-,TRBV24-1,TRBJ2-1,-,CATSDPSRQGSNEQFF,TGTGCCACCAGTGATCCCAGTAGGCAGGGTTCGAATGAGCAGTTCTTC
-,TRBV7-6,TRBJ2-5,-,CASSVHGSRQETQYF,TGTGCCAGCAGCGTCCACGGGAGTCGACAAGAGACCCAGTACTTC
-,TRBV6-2/TRBV6-3,TRBJ2-5,TRBD1,CASSQGQAQETQYF,TGTGCCAGCAGCCAGGGACAGGCCCAAGAGACCCAGTACTTC
-,TRBV5-1,TRBJ2-1,-,CASSLHREGAYNEQFF,TGCGCCAGCAGCTTGCACAGGGAGGGGGCCTACAATGAGCAGTTCTTC
-,TRBV19,TRBJ1-6,TRBD1,CASRNSDRGQNSPLHF,TGTGCCAGTAGGAACTCGGACAGGGGGCAGAATTCACCCCTCCACTTT
-,TRBV19,TRBJ1-5,TRBD1,CASTDRGNQPQHF,TGTGCCAGTACGGACAGGGGCAATCAGCCCCAGCATTTT
-,TRBV5-4,TRBJ2-1,TRBD2,CASSVGGGSTYNEQFF,TGTGCCAGCAGCGTCGGGGGAGGGTCCACCTACAATGAGCAGTTCTTC
-,TRBV28,TRBJ1-3,-,CASSPPGPLSPGNTIYF,TGTGCCAGCAGTCCTCCGGGACCCCTAAGTCCTGGAAACACCATATATTTT
-,TRBV7-2,TRBJ1-6,TRBD1,CASSPRQGYNNSPLHF,TGTGCCAGCAGCCCTCGACAGGGCTACAATAATTCACCCCTCCACTTT
-,TRBV7-2,TRBJ2-5,TRBD2,CASSLDRLAVLSTQYF,TGTGCCAGCAGCTTAGATAGACTAGCGGTTCTTTCGACCCAGTACTTC
-,TRBV9,TRBJ1-1,TRBD1,CASSARSTGGVTEAFF,TGTGCCAGCAGCGCCCGATCGACAGGGGGCGTTACTGAAGCTTTCTTT
-,TRBV3-1/TRBV3-2,TRBJ1-2,-,CASSQAAEIAYGYTF,TGTGCCAGCAGCCAAGCGGCAGAGATCGCCTATGGCTACACCTTC
-,TRBV11-2,TRBJ2-3,-,CASHQRASTDTQYF,TGTGCCAGCCACCAACGGGCTTCGACAGATACGCAGTATTTT
-,TRBV5-4,TRBJ1-2,-,CASSLGGRGAANGEGYTF,TGTGCCAGCAGCTTGGGTGGGCGGGGGGCCGCGAATGGCGAAGGCTACACCTTC
-,TRBV12-3/TRBV12-4,TRBJ1-1,-,CASSPGRVEAFF,TGTGCCAGCAGTCCCGGAAGGGTTGAAGCTTTCTTT
-,TRBV6-2/TRBV6-3,TRBJ2-1,-,CASSYTWEQFF,TGTGCCAGCAGTTATACATGGGAGCAGTTCTTC
-,TRBV2,TRBJ2-3,TRBD1,CASSKQGAEDTQYF,TGTGCCAGCAGCAAACAGGGGGCAGAAGATACGCAGTATTTT
-,TRBV27,TRBJ2-1,-,CASSTIRVNEQFF,TGTGCCAGCAGTACCATTCGAGTAAATGAGCAGTTCTTC
-,TRBV28,TRBJ2-7,-,CASSPPPGAYEQYF,TGTGCCAGCAGCCCGCCCCCGGGAGCCTACGAGCAGTACTTC
-,TRBV28,TRBJ2-2,-,CASAVRLNTGELFF,TGTGCCAGCGCTGTCCGATTGAACACCGGGGAGCTGTTTTTT
-,TRBV6-5,TRBJ1-2,TRBD1,CASSDGQGGSGYTF,TGTGCCAGCAGCGACGGACAGGGAGGTTCGGGCTACACCTTC
-,TRBV24-1,TRBJ2-7,TRBD1,CATSGDREQYEQYF,TGTGCCACCAGTGGGGACAGGGAGCAATACGAGCAGTACTTC
-,TRBV7-9,TRBJ2-3,-,CASSFGGRGDTQYF,TGTGCCAGCAGCTTCGGGGGTAGGGGGGATACGCAGTATTTT
-,TRBV23-1,TRBJ2-7,TRBD2,CASSQSASGTSYEQYF,TGCGCCAGCAGTCAATCCGCTAGCGGGACCTCCTACGAGCAGTACTTC
-,TRBV11-2,TRBJ1-2,-,CASSLAPLEANYGYTF,TGTGCCAGCAGCTTAGCTCCACTGGAGGCTAACTATGGCTACACCTTC
-,TRBV5-5,TRBJ1-1,-,CASSSEVGTEAFF,TGTGCCAGCAGCTCTGAGGTTGGGACTGAAGCTTTCTTT
-,TRBV6-5,TRBJ1-4,TRBD1,CASSYSGQGAEKLFF,TGTGCCAGCAGTTACTCTGGACAGGGGGCTGAAAAACTGTTTTTT
-,TRBV7-2,TRBJ2-7,TRBD1,CASSLDPTGSEQYF,TGTGCCAGCAGCTTAGACCCGACAGGGTCCGAGCAGTACTTC
-,TRBV11-3,TRBJ1-1,TRBD1,CASSLRDRGTEAFF,TGTGCCAGCAGCTTACGAGACAGGGGTACTGAAGCTTTCTTT
-,TRBV29-1,TRBJ2-1,TRBD2,CSVGTSGSSYNEQFF,TGCAGCGTTGGGACTAGCGGGAGCTCCTACAATGAGCAGTTCTTC
once,TRBV4-1,TRBJ2-1,-,CASSLAPHTSSYNEQFF,TGCGCCAGCAGTCTAGCCCCACATACGAGCTCCTACAATGAGCAGTTCTTC
once,TRBV14,TRBJ2-2,-,CASSHEWKTGELFF,TGTGCCAGCAGCCATGAGTGGAAGACCGGGGAGCTGTTTTTT
-,TRBV12-3/TRBV12-4,TRBJ2-5,-,CASSLGETQYF,TGTGCCAGCAGTTTGGGAGAGACCCAGTACTTC
-,TRBV7-3,TRBJ1-1,TRBD1,CASGRTGFTEAFF,TGTGCCAGCGGGCGGACAGGGTTTACTGAAGCTTTCTTT
-,TRBV5-4,TRBJ2-3,TRBD2,CASSYRLAGTTDTQYF,TGTGCCAGCAGCTACCGGCTAGCGGGGACCACAGATACGCAGTATTTT
once,TRBV7-2,TRBJ2-2,-,CASKRTANTGELFF,TGTGCCAGCAAAAGGACCGCGAACACCGGGGAGCTGTTTTTT
once,TRBV6-5,TRBJ2-3,-,CASSYGFRDVVDTQYF,TGTGCCAGCAGTTACGGTTTCCGGGATGTAGTAGATACGCAGTATTTT
once,TRBV23-1,TRBJ1-4,-,CASSQSFTVPNEKLFF,TGCGCCAGCAGTCAATCCTTCACAGTTCCTAATGAAAAACTGTTTTTT
-,TRBV5-4,TRBJ2-2,TRBD2,CASKLAIAGVVTGELFF,TGTGCCAGCAAGCTTGCCATAGCGGGAGTTGTCACCGGGGAGCTGTTTTTT
-,TRBV21-1,TRBJ1-5,-,CASSNSRLQGGNQPQHF,TGTGCCAGCAGCAATTCTCGTCTTCAGGGCGGCAATCAGCCCCAGCATTTT
large,TRBV15,TRBJ2-7,TRBD2,CATSTSGSEQYF,TGTGCCACCAGCACAAGCGGGAGCGAGCAGTACTTC
-,TRBV3-1/TRBV3-2,TRBJ2-5,-,CASSPVPGDQYF,TGTGCCAGCAGCCCGGTCCCAGGGGACCAGTACTTC
-,TRBV6-2/TRBV6-3,TRBJ1-6,-,CASSAGLGVSPLHF,TGTGCCAGCAGTGCGGGACTGGGAGTGTCACCCCTCCACTTT
-,TRBV7-8,TRBJ1-5,-,CASSLLGGLNNQPQHF,TGTGCCAGCAGCTTATTGGGGGGCCTTAACAATCAGCCCCAGCATTTT
-,TRBV11-2,TRBJ2-3,-,CASSPSVRPADTQYF,TGTGCCAGCAGCCCCAGCGTCAGGCCTGCAGATACGCAGTATTTT
-,TRBV7-9,TRBJ1-5,-,CASSLTADSNQPQHF,TGTGCCAGCAGCTTAACTGCAGATAGCAATCAGCCCCAGCATTTT
-,TRBV14,TRBJ2-5,TRBD1,CASSLGTALTQETQYF,TGTGCCAGCAGCCTGGGGACAGCCTTAACCCAAGAGACCCAGTACTTC
-,TRBV5-5,TRBJ2-3,-,CASSLASFSGIGTDTQYF,TGTGCCAGCAGCTTGGCCTCCTTTTCGGGGATCGGGACAGATACGCAGTATTTT
-,TRBV18,TRBJ1-2,-,CASSIQTEYGYTF,TGTGCCAGCTCAATCCAGACGGAGTATGGCTACACCTTC
once,TRBV29-1,TRBJ1-2,TRBD1,CSVDSGTDQLNYGYTF,TGCAGCGTTGATTCCGGGACAGACCAACTAAACTATGGCTACACCTTC
once,TRBV5-3,TRBJ1-1,-,CAPRSGSRNTEAFF,TGTGCCCCCCGGTCGGGCAGCAGAAACACTGAAGCTTTCTTT
-,TRBV29-1,TRBJ1-1,-,CSVSLDTEAFF,TGCAGCGTTAGTTTGGACACTGAAGCTTTCTTT
once,TRBV7-3,TRBJ2-7,TRBD2,CASSFGLAGPYEQYF,TGTGCCAGCAGCTTTGGCCTAGCGGGACCCTACGAGCAGTACTTC
few,TRBV4-2,TRBJ2-2,-,CASSRDGGTEDTGELFF,TGTGCCAGCAGCCGGGATGGAGGGACAGAAGACACCGGGGAGCTGTTTTTT
-,TRBV2,TRBJ2-1,-,CASRFNRDVEQFF,TGTGCCAGCAGATTTAACAGGGATGTGGAGCAGTTCTTC
-,TRBV29-1,TRBJ1-2,TRBD1,CSVVEAGGTGYTF,TGCAGCGTTGTTGAGGCAGGGGGTACGGGCTACACCTTC